The 24 T cell receptor beta chains below come from one sample, sequenced in a study of cytomegalovirus exposure and HLA in healthy donors. The study ran its PCR with 60 Vbeta and 13 Jbeta primers. TCRdb's table, derived via immunoSEQ multiplex PCR, lists solely in-frame clones and lacks some. The table lists approximately 76,000 clones, 65% to 85% of them singletons. Sequenced: PBMCs. These receptors were taken from a woman aged 40 to 50 in good health and CMV-seropositive.

This rearrangement joins TRBV27 to TRBJ2-7, with 7 bases lining up with TRBD2. The CDR3 is 15 amino acids. J gave up 1 base and V 5 bases, and 8 bases lay outside the gene matches. Germline V gives CDR1 MNHEY, CDR2 SMNVEV (reference sequence). The CDR3 bases are TGTGCCAGCAGTCCCCGGGGAGGGCTTTCCTACGAGCAGTACTTC. Translated, it gives CASSPRGGLSYEQYF.

The J gene is TRBJ1-1, the V gene TRBV2; 9 positions match TRBD1. J lost 4 bases, V lost 4 bases, and 4 bases had no gene match. Germline CDR1 and CDR2: SNHLY and FYNNEI. The CDR3 runs 14 residues. Here the CDR3 DNA reads TGTGCCAGCAGTGTGGGGACAGGGTTCACTGAAGCTTTCTTT. This codes for CASSVGTGFTEAFF.

The gene calls are TRBV6-6 and TRBJ1-3; D might be TRBD1 (5 bases). The CDR3 loop spans 14 amino acids. Trimming left V 6 bases short and J 1 base short, with 10 bases between. Germline V gene sequence: CDR1 MNHNY, CDR2 SVGAGI (reference sequence). In DNA form, the CDR3 reads TGTGCCAGCAGCCCCCCAGGGTCTGGAAACACCATATATTTT. Translating it yields CASSPPGSGNTIYF.

The chain couples TRBV7-9 to TRBJ2-5; D call uncertain. The V and J ends lost 5 bases and 2 bases respectively, with 3 bases between them. CDR3 length equals 11 residues. Germline values: CDR1 SEHNR, CDR2 FQNEAQ (reference sequence). In nucleotides, the CDR3 is TGTGCCAGCAGCCAACAAGAGACCCAGTACTTC. This sequence encodes CASSQQETQYF.

The chain combines TRBV7-8 with TRBJ1-5; D not resolved. Between the trimmed V and J ends, which lost 4 bases and 1 base, there was a span of 17 bases. Germline V gives CDR1 SGHVS, CDR2 FQNEAQ. CDR3 length equals 17 residues. CDR3 DNA: TGTGCCAGCAGCTCACCCCTAACGGGTTGGAGCAATCAGCCCCAGCATTTT. Its translation is CASSSPLTGWSNQPQHF.

A few counts support this clone. This chain joins TRBV10-1 and TRBJ2-2, with 9 bases lining up with TRBD1. The ends lost 3 bases at V and 8 bases at J; junction bases unmatched: 4. This CDR3 spans 14 amino acids. Per germline, CDR1 WNHNN and CDR2 SYGVQD (reference sequence). This CDR3 is CASSDGTGRGELFF. The DNA of the CDR3 is TGCGCCAGCAGTGACGGGACAGGGAGGGGGGAGCTGTTTTTT.

This clone was detected only a few times. The rearrangement uses TRBV7-6 and TRBJ2-7, with D possibly being TRBD2 (5 bases). The CDR3 runs to 13 residues. Trimming took 1 base from V and 4 from J, leaving 8 bases between them. Germline CDR1 reads SGHVS; CDR2 reads FNYEAQ. CDR3 sequence: CASSLVGGYEQYF. The CDR3 nucleotides read TGTGCCAGCAGCTTAGTAGGCGGGTACGAGCAGTACTTC.

The chain has TRBV4-3 and TRBJ2-7; the D gene is possibly TRBD2 (6 bases). The CDR3 contains 15 residues. V shed 4 bases and J shed 0 bases, with 13 bases lying between them. CDR1 and CDR2 from the germline V gene are LGHNA and YSLEER. CDR3 in amino acids: CASSLSGFSSYEQYF. The CDR3 DNA sequence: TGCGCCAGCAGCCTCAGCGGGTTCAGCTCCTACGAGCAGTACTTC.

The rearrangement joins TRBV28 to TRBJ1-2; the D gene is possibly TRBD1 (6 bases). Germline V lookup: CDR1 MDHEN, CDR2 SYDVKM. The CDR3 spans 13 residues. Between the trimmed V and J ends, which lost 5 bases and 6 bases, there was a span of 13 bases. The CDR3 coding sequence is TGTGCCAGCAGTCGAGGACAGTTTAATGGCTACACCTTC. Translating gives CASSRGQFNGYTF.

V is TRBV29-1 and J is TRBJ1-2; D remains ambiguous. Germline CDR1 SQVTM, CDR2 ANQGSEA. The CDR3 extends over 15 amino acids. V lost 2 bases to trimming and J lost 1 base, with 14 bases between them. CDR3 sequence (DNA): TGCAGCGTTGAACTCTCCAGGCGGGGTAACTATGGCTACACCTTC. Its translation: CSVELSRRGNYGYTF.

The chain carries TRBV10-3 and TRBJ2-1; 8 positions match TRBD1. CDR3 length: 16 residues. V lost 3 bases, J lost 5 bases, and 9 bases stayed unmatched. The V gene's germline CDR1 is ENHRY and CDR2 SYGVKD. CDR3 coding DNA: TGTGCCATCAGTGATATATCCGGGACAGGTCACAATGAGCAGTTCTTC. Translation: CAISDISGTGHNEQFF.

The chain employs TRBV9 and TRBJ2-3; D is ambiguous. Germline CDR1 is SGDLS and CDR2 is YYNGEE. The CDR3 is 14 amino acids. Trimming left V 2 bases short and J 4 bases short, with 11 bases between. Here the CDR3 reads CASSVTGSSDTQYF. The CDR3 coding sequence is TGTGCCAGCAGCGTGACGGGTTCGTCAGATACGCAGTATTTT. Supplemented by reference TRBV9 and TRBJ2-3, the full variable domain reads DSGVTQTPKHLITATGQRVTLRCSPRSGDLSVYWYQQSLDQGLQFLIQYYNGEERAKGNILERFSAQQFPDLHSELNLSSLELGDSALYFCASSVTGSSDTQYFGPGTRLTVL.

The rearrangement uses TRBV6-6 and TRBJ1-1, with TRBD1 matching 8 bases. Trimming cost V 0 bases and J 3 bases; bases outside gene matches: 3. CDR1 MNHNY and CDR2 SVGAGI come from the germline V gene (reference sequence). The CDR3 spans 15 residues. The DNA of the CDR3 is TGTGCCAGCAGTTACTCGCAGGGGGCACACACTGAAGCTTTCTTT. This gives the protein CASSYSQGAHTEAFF.

This sequence joins TRBV18 and TRBJ2-3; D is perhaps TRBD1 (6 bases). This CDR3 region has 15 residues. Germline loops: CDR1 KGHSH, CDR2 LQKENI. The V and J ends lost 2 bases and 2 bases respectively, with 11 bases between them. The CDR3 here is CASSPFGQSTDTQYF. The CDR3 DNA follows: TGTGCCAGCTCACCATTTGGACAGTCCACAGATACGCAGTATTTT.

J is TRBJ2-5 and V is TRBV9; TRBD2 matches at 8 bases. V shed 1 base and J 2 bases; nucleotides not matched to a gene: 7. The germline V gene encodes CDR1 SGDLS and CDR2 YYNGEE. The CDR3 runs to 16 residues. CDR3 in amino acids: CASSVNVGLAQETQYF. The DNA of the CDR3 is TGTGCCAGCAGCGTAAATGTAGGACTAGCTCAAGAGACCCAGTACTTC.

About this clone itself: An end of the junction does not agree with germline; a read error may underlie this. Distinct nucleotide sequences in the sample also encode this CDR3. The J gene is TRBJ1-1, the V gene TRBV5-6; 11 nucleotides align to TRBD1. CDR3 size: 16 residues. The germline CDR1 and CDR2 sequences are SGHDT and YYEEEE. CDR3 loop: CVSSLFGTGGHTEALF. DNA for the CDR3: TGTGTCAGCAGCTTGTTCGGGACAGGGGGTCACACTGAAGCTTTGTTT.

The chain uses TRBV5-1 and TRBJ1-1; D might be TRBD1 (6 bases). The CDR3 totals 14 residues. The germline V gene has CDR1 SGHRS and CDR2 YFSETQ. Trimming removed 0 bases from V and 8 bases from J, with 14 bases in between. The CDR3 region has the DNA TGCGCCAGCAGCTTGGCAGGGGACGCAAACGAAGCTTTCTTT. Protein product: CASSLAGDANEAFF.

The genes are TRBV20-1 and TRBJ1-2, with D possibly being TRBD1 (5 bases). The CDR3 sequence is 11 residues long. The germline V gene has CDR1 DFQATT and CDR2 SNEGSKA (reference sequence). Trimming took off 4 bases at V and 8 bases at J, with 11 bases between the two ends. CDR3 protein: CSANQGIGYTF. CDR3 DNA sequence: TGCAGTGCTAACCAGGGAATAGGCTACACCTTC.

There are a few counts of this clone. The chain uses TRBV6-1 and TRBJ1-5; 9 bases line up with TRBD1. The J segment lost 4 bases and the V segment lost 11 bases, leaving 9 bases of the junction unmatched. The germline V gene has CDR1 MNHNS and CDR2 SASEGT. This CDR3 comprises 14 residues. The CDR3 bases are TGTGCCGGTCGACAGGGGGTAGGAAATCAGCCCCAGCATTTT. Translation: CAGRQGVGNQPQHF.

This clone was detected only once. The chain couples TRBV4-3 to TRBJ1-1, with D unclear. The V end lost 0 bases, the J end lost 3 bases, and 8 bases lay between the germline ends. The CDR3 length is 14 residues. Germline V CDR1 and CDR2: LGHNA, YSLEER. Written as DNA, the CDR3 is TGCGCCAGCAGCCAAGATGCGGGGTACACTGAAGCTTTCTTT. Amino acids: CASSQDAGYTEAFF.

The count of this clone is one. The rearrangement joins TRBV6-1 to TRBJ2-1, with TRBD1 as a possible D gene (5 bases). The CDR3 runs to 16 residues. The ends were cut back, 2 bases at V and 0 bases at J, with 11 bases in the middle. The germline gives CDR1 MNHNS, CDR2 SASEGT. CDR3: CASSEKDSYSYNEQFF. CDR3 nucleotide sequence: TGTGCCAGCAGTGAAAAAGACAGCTACTCCTACAATGAGCAGTTCTTC.

The rearrangement uses TRBV7-2 and TRBJ1-6; weak D call: TRBD1 (5 bases). The CDR3 spans 15 residues. V shed 2 bases and J shed 7 bases, with 12 bases lying between them. Germline-derived CDR1 and CDR2 are SGHTA and FQGNSA. This CDR3 is CASSLSMAGNSPLHF. The DNA for the CDR3 is TGTGCCAGCAGCTTAAGTATGGCAGGGAATTCACCCCTCCACTTT.

The chain uses TRBV29-1 and TRBJ1-1, with D maybe TRBD1 (5 bases). V was clipped by 3 bases and J by 1 base, with 12 bases between them. Germline loops: CDR1 SQVTM, CDR2 ANQGSEA. CDR3 size: 14 residues. The CDR3 protein is CSVEGRGANTEAFF. Written as DNA, the CDR3 is TGCAGCGTTGAGGGTCGTGGGGCGAACACTGAAGCTTTCTTT.

The chain joins TRBV6-5 to TRBJ1-6; 7 bases match TRBD1. Germline assignment: CDR1 MNHEY and CDR2 SVGAGI. This CDR3 has 16 amino acids. V trimming: 4 bases; J trimming: 6 bases; junction bases outside the gene matches: 9. CDR3 DNA: TGTGCCAGCAGTTCGCGAGGACAGGCGATTAATTCACCCCTCCACTTT. Residues: CASSSRGQAINSPLHF.